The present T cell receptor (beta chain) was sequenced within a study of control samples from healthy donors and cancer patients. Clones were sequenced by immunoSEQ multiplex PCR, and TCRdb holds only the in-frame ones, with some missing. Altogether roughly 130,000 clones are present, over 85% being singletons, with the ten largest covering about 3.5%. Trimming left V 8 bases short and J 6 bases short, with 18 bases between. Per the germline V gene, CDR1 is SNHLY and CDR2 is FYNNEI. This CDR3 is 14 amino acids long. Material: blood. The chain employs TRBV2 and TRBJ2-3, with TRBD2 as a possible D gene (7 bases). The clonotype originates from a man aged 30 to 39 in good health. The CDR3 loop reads CASPERGGSDTQYF. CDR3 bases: TGTGCCAGCCCTGAGAGGGGGGGGAGTGATACGCAGTATTTT.